These 18 T cell receptor beta chains share one sample of origin, sequenced in a study of T-cell memory formation after mild COVID-19. A single record per CDR3 protein comes from TCRdb applying MiXCR to the 5' RACE reads. In the table there are a few hundred thousand distinct CDR3 sequences, about 20% of which are singletons. Material: PBMCs or a T cell subset sorted from them (not recorded which). The origin of the receptors is an adult woman who had mild COVID-19 (a few samples of this study predate the infection). Cell type and time point are not known.

A few counts support this clonotype. The chain links TRBV18 to TRBJ2-1; possibly TRBD2 for D (6 bases). Deletions cut 3 bases from V and 6 bases from J, with 9 bases between. The CDR3 sequence is 13 residues long. CDR1 is KGHSH and CDR2 is LQKENI in the germline V gene. The CDR3: CASSPGLSNEQFF. In DNA, the CDR3 is TGTGCCAGCTCACCGGGACTGTCCAATGAGCAGTTCTTC.

This clonotype was seen more than once but under ten times. The CDR3 reads CAISSGTDNEAFF. As DNA, the CDR3 is TGTGCCATCAGCTCCGGGACAGACAATGAAGCTTTCTTT. The gene calls are TRBV10-3 and TRBJ1-1; 7 nucleotides align to TRBD1. The germline V gene has CDR1 ENHRY and CDR2 SYGVKD. This CDR3 spans 13 amino acids. V shed 6 bases, J shed 7 bases, and the junction held 8 bases outside the gene matches.

The CDR3 sequence: CAISESGTTNEKLFF. DNA of the CDR3: TGTGCCATCAGTGAGTCCGGGACAACTAATGAAAAACTGTTTTTT. V is TRBV10-3 and J is TRBJ1-4; D uncertain. CDR3 length equals 15 residues. Germline V gene lookup returns CDR1 ENHRY and CDR2 SYGVKD. The V end was cut by 0 bases, the J end by 0 bases, with 5 bases between.

This clonotype has only a few counts. The chain recombines TRBV7-9 with TRBJ1-1; TRBD1 might be the D (5 bases). V was clipped by 10 bases and J by 7 bases, with 16 bases between them. There are 12 residues in the CDR3. The V gene's germline CDR1 is SEHNR and CDR2 FQNEAQ (reference sequence). The CDR3 reads CATSRGWGEAFF. For the CDR3, the DNA is TGTGCCACCTCCCGGGGCTGGGGTGAAGCTTTCTTT. The full variable domain, rest sourced from reference TRBV7-9 and TRBJ1-1, is DTGVSQNPRHKITKRGQNVTFRCDPISEHNRLYWYRQTLGQGPEFLTYFQNEAQLEKSRLLSDRFSAERPKGSFSTLEIQRTEQGDSAMYLCATSRGWGEAFFGQGTRLTVV.

CDR3 in DNA: TGTGCCAGCAGGCGCCCATCGGGAAACACTGAAGCTTTCTTT. This encodes CASRRPSGNTEAFF. The rearrangement links TRBV7-9 to TRBJ1-1, with D uncertain. Trimming cost V 6 bases and J 2 bases, with 13 bases left between them. CDR3 length: 14 amino acids. Germline values: CDR1 SEHNR, CDR2 FQNEAQ (reference sequence).

This clonotype has just a few counts. V and J are TRBV5-8 and TRBJ2-5; 7 positions agree with TRBD1. The CDR3 has 14 amino acids. The germline V gene has CDR1 SGHTS and CDR2 YDEGEE. J was trimmed by 5 bases and V by 1 base; bases with no gene match: 5. CDR3 residues: CASSLSTGVETQYF. The CDR3, as DNA: TGTGCCAGCAGCTTGAGCACAGGGGTCGAGACCCAGTACTTC. Supplemented by reference TRBV5-8 and TRBJ2-5, the full variable domain reads EAGVTQSPTHLIKTRGQQATLRCSPISGHTSVYWYQQALGLGLQFLLWYDEGEERNRGNFPPRFSGRQFPNYSSELNVNALELEDSALYLCASSLSTGVETQYFGPGTRLLVL.

J is TRBJ2-2 and V is TRBV7-2; D is unresolved. The CDR3 has 14 amino acids. Germline V CDR1 and CDR2: SGHTA, FQGNSA. The V end was cut by 2 bases, the J end by 4 bases, with 8 bases between. The CDR3 spells CASSLSSRTGELFF. DNA for the CDR3: TGTGCCAGCAGCTTAAGCAGCCGCACCGGGGAGCTGTTTTTT.

This clonotype showed up just a few times. The V gene is TRBV5-1, the J gene TRBJ2-7, with D tentatively TRBD1 or TRBD2 (5 bases each). From germline, CDR1 is SGHRS and CDR2 YFSETQ. The CDR3 sequence is 14 residues long. V was shortened by 0 bases and J by 3 bases, with 10 bases between the two germline ends. The CDR3 protein is CASSLGSGHYEQYF. CDR3 nucleotides: TGCGCCAGCAGCTTGGGGAGCGGACACTACGAGCAGTACTTC.

This clonotype was counted only a few times. The chain employs TRBV7-2 and TRBJ2-7; 7 nucleotides line up with TRBD2. Trimming took 5 bases from V and 0 from J; bases not matched to a gene: 10. Looked up from germline, CDR1 is SGHTA and CDR2 is FQGNSA. The CDR3 covers 16 residues. CDR3 nucleotide sequence: TGTGCCAGCAGCCGGGGAGGGACGCTAAGCTCCTACGAGCAGTACTTC. Amino acid sequence: CASSRGGTLSSYEQYF.

The table lists this clonotype with many counts. This rearrangement joins TRBV12-3 or TRBV12-4 to TRBJ2-1, with no clear D. The CDR3 loop spans 11 amino acids. Deletions cut 3 bases from V and 13 bases from J, with 10 bases between. The CDR3 loop reads CASSLSSDQFF. The DNA of the CDR3 is TGTGCCAGCAGTTTGAGTTCGGATCAGTTCTTC.

This clonotype was counted only a few times. This chain connects TRBV4-1 to TRBJ2-7; TRBD1 matches at 7 bases. Trimming cost V 1 base and J 2 bases; bases outside gene matches: 8. The CDR3 consists of 16 residues. CDR1 MGHRA and CDR2 YSYEKL come from the germline V gene. CDR3 sequence (DNA): TGCGCCAGCAGCCAAGTGACCGGGACAGCTACCTACGAGCAGTACTTC. Translating gives CASSQVTGTATYEQYF.

This clonotype was counted a single time. The chain carries TRBV5-1 and TRBJ1-2; 12 bases line up with TRBD1. Germline lookup yields CDR1 SGHRS and CDR2 YFSETQ. Trimming removed 4 bases from V and 8 bases from J; junction bases left unmatched: 9. The CDR3 runs to 15 residues. Here the CDR3 reads CASSLGQGAVEGYTF. The CDR3 DNA reads TGCGCCAGCAGCCTGGGACAGGGGGCCGTGGAGGGCTACACCTTC.

This chain connects TRBV7-3 to TRBJ2-1; no reliable D call. Germline V lookup: CDR1 SGHTA, CDR2 FQGTGA. The CDR3 contains 15 residues. Trimming took 1 base from V and 6 from J, leaving 13 bases between them. This CDR3 reads CASSLSVAPTNEQFF. The CDR3 DNA follows: TGTGCCAGCAGCTTAAGTGTGGCCCCCACCAATGAGCAGTTCTTC.

This clonotype was seen more than once but under ten times. The V gene is TRBV5-1, the J gene TRBJ1-4, with TRBD1 matching over 9 bases. The V gene end was trimmed by 4 bases and the J gene end by 7 bases; junction bases not matched to a gene: 5. The length of the CDR3 is 14 residues. Germline V lookup: CDR1 SGHRS, CDR2 YFSETQ. Written as DNA, the CDR3 is TGCGCCAGCAGCAGACAGGGGGACAGTGAAAAACTGTTTTTT. Translated, it gives CASSRQGDSEKLFF.

There are a few counts of this clonotype. This chain uses TRBV6-1 with TRBJ1-6; weak D call: TRBD1 (5 bases). The CDR3 has 15 amino acids. V shed 7 bases and J shed 9 bases, with 19 bases lying between them. Germline V gene sequence: CDR1 MNHNS, CDR2 SASEGT. The CDR3 reads CASITRPDSFSPLHF. DNA of the CDR3: TGTGCCAGCATAACGCGCCCTGACAGTTTTTCACCCCTCCACTTT.

This clonotype was counted at least ten times. The rearrangement uses TRBV12-3 or TRBV12-4 and TRBJ2-3; D unresolved. V was cut by 6 bases and J by 1 base, with 8 bases left in between. CDR3 length: 13 residues. CDR3: CASRRVGTDTQYF. Here the CDR3 DNA reads TGTGCCAGCAGACGAGTGGGCACAGATACGCAGTATTTT.

The rearrangement joins TRBV24-1 to TRBJ2-3; 7 bases align to TRBD2. Germline lookup yields CDR1 KGHDR and CDR2 SFDVKD. Losses at the gene ends were 0 bases for V and 3 bases for J; bases not matched to a gene: 5. This CDR3 has 16 residues. This CDR3 is CATSDLRAAGTDTQYF. Here the CDR3 DNA reads TGTGCCACCAGTGATTTGAGAGCAGCGGGGACAGATACGCAGTATTTT.

The rearrangement uses TRBV25-1 and TRBJ2-1; 9 bases line up with TRBD2. This CDR3 is built from 19 residues. Germline-derived CDR1 and CDR2 are MGHDK and SYGVNS. The junction had 16 bases not matched to a gene; V was cut back by 2 bases and J by 5 bases. The CDR3 protein is CASSEGASGILLGNNEQFF. CDR3 coding DNA: TGTGCCAGCAGTGAAGGGGCTAGCGGGATCCTGCTAGGGAACAATGAGCAGTTCTTC.